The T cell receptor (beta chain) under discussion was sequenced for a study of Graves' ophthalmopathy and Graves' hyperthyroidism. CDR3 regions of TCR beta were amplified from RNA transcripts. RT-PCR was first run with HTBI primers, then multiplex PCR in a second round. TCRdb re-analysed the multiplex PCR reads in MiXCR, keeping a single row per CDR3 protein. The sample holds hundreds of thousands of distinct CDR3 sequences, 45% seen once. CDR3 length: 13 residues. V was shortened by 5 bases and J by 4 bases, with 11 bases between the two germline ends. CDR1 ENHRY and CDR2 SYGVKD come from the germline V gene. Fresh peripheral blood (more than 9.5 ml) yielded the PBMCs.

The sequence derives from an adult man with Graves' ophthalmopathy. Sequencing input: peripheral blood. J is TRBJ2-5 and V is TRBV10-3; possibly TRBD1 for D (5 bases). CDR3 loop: CAISPGPGETQYF. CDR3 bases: TGTGCCATCAGTCCAGGGCCGGGAGAGACCCAGTACTTC.